This TCR beta chain was captured by sequencing in a study of blood T cells in healthy people across ages. This clonotype was found many times. Per germline, CDR1 SEHNR and CDR2 FQNEAQ (reference sequence). The length of the CDR3 is 14 residues. Trimming left V 3 bases short and J 3 bases short, with 12 bases between. With a J-beta primer mix and a sample-barcoded 5' primer, a second PCR ran roughly 6 to 11 cycles. Using its own MiXCR run on the 5' RACE reads, TCRdb lists one record per CDR3 protein. The repertoire has roughly 700,000 distinct CDR3 sequences, around 49% of them found once; the top ten carry under 35%.

This TCR came from an older woman in good health. Sample: blood. This sequence joins TRBV7-9 and TRBJ2-7; D possibly corresponds to TRBD2 (6 bases). DNA of the CDR3: TGTGCCAGCAGCTTGGGGGGTCTCGGCTACGAGCAGTACTTC. Amino acid sequence: CASSLGGLGYEQYF. The variable domain in full, completed from reference TRBV7-9 and TRBJ2-7, reads DTGVSQNPRHKITKRGQNVTFRCDPISEHNRLYWYRQTLGQGPEFLTYFQNEAQLEKSRLLSDRFSAERPKGSFSTLEIQRTEQGDSAMYLCASSLGGLGYEQYFGPGTRLTVT.